This TCR beta chain was profiled in a study of PD-1 blockade in classical Hodgkin lymphoma. Only one count was recorded for this clone. Its specificity is unknown. Data came from immunoSEQ multiplex PCR; TCRdb stores just in-frame clones and leaves some out. The repertoire holds around 65,000 clones, with 80% to 90% as singletons. The CDR3 is 13 residues long. Germline V gene sequence: CDR1 SNHLY, CDR2 FYNNEI. V was pared by 7 bases and J by 7 bases, with 6 bases of the junction left unmatched. General study points: Newly diagnosed patients and complete responders had comparable diversity at baseline.

There was relapse after autologous stem cell transplantation in every patient, and there was variation in brentuximab vedotin exposure. The patients, who had relapsed/refractory classical Hodgkin lymphoma, achieved best responses of complete response, partial response or progressive disease. The sample in question was peripheral blood mononuclear cells (PBMCs), obtained at baseline. This chain links TRBV2 with TRBJ1-3; 8 bases are a match to TRBD1. The source is a human donor with classical Hodgkin lymphoma. CDR3 region: CASMTGDGNTIYF. The CDR3 DNA sequence: TGTGCCAGCATGACAGGGGATGGGAACACCATATATTTT.